The source of this TCR beta chain is a study of CD8+ T cells in alopecia areata. Starting from PBMCs, sorting isolated CD4+ and CD8+ T cells. Study-wide points: An increase in clonality over normal scalp was evident in lesional scalp, especially alopecia totalis/universalis. Scalp samples also yield sequences of resident alphabeta T cells from normal skin. Patients showed less clear TCR sequence sharing than mice, possibly partly because of HLA diversity.

This clone occurred a few times. Its antigen is unknown. It was cDNA, reverse transcribed from extracted RNA, that served as the sequencing template. Clones were read by immunoSEQ multiplex PCR, and TCRdb kept only the in-frame ones, dropping some. The table records around 100,000 clones, 55% of them present only once. Sequencing was performed on CD4+ T cells sorted from blood. The sequence was collected from a human donor in good health.

The DNA for the CDR3 is TGTGCCAGCAGCTTACACCAAACTGGCAATGAGCAGTTCTTC. Its translation: CASSLHQTGNEQFF. The chain is built from TRBV7-2 and TRBJ2-1; no firm D call. Germline assignment: CDR1 SGHTA and CDR2 FQGNSA. V was cut by 2 bases and J by 6 bases, with 11 bases left in between. This CDR3 is built from 14 residues.